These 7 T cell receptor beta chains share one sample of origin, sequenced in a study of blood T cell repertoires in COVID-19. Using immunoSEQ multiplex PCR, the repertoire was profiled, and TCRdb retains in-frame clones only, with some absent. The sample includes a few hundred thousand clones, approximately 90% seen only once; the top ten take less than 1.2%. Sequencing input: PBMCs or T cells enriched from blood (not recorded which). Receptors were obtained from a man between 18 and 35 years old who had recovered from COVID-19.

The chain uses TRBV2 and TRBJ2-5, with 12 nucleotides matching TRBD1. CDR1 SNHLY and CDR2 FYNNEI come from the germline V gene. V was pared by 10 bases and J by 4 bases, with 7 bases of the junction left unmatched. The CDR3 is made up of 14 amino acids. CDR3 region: CANSRDRGRETQYF. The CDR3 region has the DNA TGTGCCAATTCTCGGGACAGGGGGCGAGAGACCCAGTACTTC.

CDR3 loop: CASSQTGGWRGYTF. The CDR3 DNA reads TGTGCCAGCAGCCAGACAGGGGGATGGCGTGGCTACACCTTC. The rearrangement uses TRBV5-8 and TRBJ1-2; 9 nucleotides line up with TRBD1. Trimming cost V 4 bases and J 7 bases; bases outside gene matches: 8. The CDR3 spans 14 residues. CDR1 SGHTS and CDR2 YDEGEE come from the germline V gene. Drawing the rest from reference TRBV5-8 and TRBJ1-2, the complete variable domain is EAGVTQSPTHLIKTRGQQATLRCSPISGHTSVYWYQQALGLGLQFLLWYDEGEERNRGNFPPRFSGRQFPNYSSELNVNALELEDSALYLCASSQTGGWRGYTFGSGTRLTVV.

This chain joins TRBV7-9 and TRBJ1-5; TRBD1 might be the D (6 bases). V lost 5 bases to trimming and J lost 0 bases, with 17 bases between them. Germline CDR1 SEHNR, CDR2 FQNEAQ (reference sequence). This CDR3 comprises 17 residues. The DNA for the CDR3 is TGTGCCAGCAGCCGGGCTGGGGGCCCATATAGCAATCAGCCCCAGCATTTT. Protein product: CASSRAGGPYSNQPQHF.

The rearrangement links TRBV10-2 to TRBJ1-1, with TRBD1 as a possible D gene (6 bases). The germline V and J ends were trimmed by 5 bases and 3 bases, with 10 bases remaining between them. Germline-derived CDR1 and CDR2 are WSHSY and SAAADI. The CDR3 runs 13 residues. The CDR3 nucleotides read TGCGCCAGCAGTCTAGCAGGGGACACTGAAGCTTTCTTT. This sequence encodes CASSLAGDTEAFF.

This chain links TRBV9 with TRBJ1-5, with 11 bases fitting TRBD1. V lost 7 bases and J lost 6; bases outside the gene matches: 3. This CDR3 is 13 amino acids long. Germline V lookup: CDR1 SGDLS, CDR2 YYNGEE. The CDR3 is CASGQGAGQPQHF. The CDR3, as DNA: TGTGCCAGCGGACAGGGGGCGGGTCAGCCCCAGCATTTT.

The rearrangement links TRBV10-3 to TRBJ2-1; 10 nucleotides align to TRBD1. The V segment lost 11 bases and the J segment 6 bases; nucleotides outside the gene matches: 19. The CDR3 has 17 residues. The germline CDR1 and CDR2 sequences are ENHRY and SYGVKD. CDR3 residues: CAATTNAGQGPLNEQFF. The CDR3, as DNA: TGTGCCGCTACTACAAACGCGGGACAGGGGCCCCTCAATGAGCAGTTCTTC.

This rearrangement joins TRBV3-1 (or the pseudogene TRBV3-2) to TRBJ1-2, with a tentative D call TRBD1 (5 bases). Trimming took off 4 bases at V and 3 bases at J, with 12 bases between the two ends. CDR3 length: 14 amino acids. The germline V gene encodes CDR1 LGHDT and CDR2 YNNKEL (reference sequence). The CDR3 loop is CASSLFGQDYGYTF. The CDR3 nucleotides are TGTGCCAGCAGCCTTTTTGGACAAGACTATGGCTACACCTTC.